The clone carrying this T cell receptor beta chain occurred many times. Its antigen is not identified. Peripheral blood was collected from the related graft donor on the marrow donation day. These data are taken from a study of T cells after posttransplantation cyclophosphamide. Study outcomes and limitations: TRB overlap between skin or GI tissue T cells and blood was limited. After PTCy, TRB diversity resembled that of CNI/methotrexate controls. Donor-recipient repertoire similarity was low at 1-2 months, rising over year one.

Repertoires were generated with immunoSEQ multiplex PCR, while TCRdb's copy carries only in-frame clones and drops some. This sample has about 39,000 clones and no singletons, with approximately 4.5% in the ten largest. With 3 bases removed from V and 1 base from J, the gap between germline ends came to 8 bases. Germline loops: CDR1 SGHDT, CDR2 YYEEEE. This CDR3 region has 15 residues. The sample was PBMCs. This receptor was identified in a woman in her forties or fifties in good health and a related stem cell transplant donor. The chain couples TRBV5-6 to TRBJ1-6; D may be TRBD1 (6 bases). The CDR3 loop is CASSSQGSYNSPLHF. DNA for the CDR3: TGTGCCAGCAGCTCACAGGGTTCCTATAATTCACCCCTCCACTTT.